This T cell receptor (beta chain) derives from a study of response to subunit inactivated influenza vaccine. Study observations and caveats: Each seasonal flu vaccination may recruit only limited new T cells, authors suggested.

In the case of this clonotype: Its cognate antigen is unknown.

This CDR3 has 15 amino acids. Deletions cut 6 bases from V and 0 bases from J, with 12 bases between. A single record per CDR3 protein comes from TCRdb applying MiXCR to the RT-PCR reads. The table has roughly 650,000 distinct CDR3 sequences, 15% to 18% seen once. This chain uses TRBV12-3 or TRBV12-4 with TRBJ1-5; no firm D call. The TCR was taken from a man aged 50-60 years who received an inactivated influenza vaccine. The source material was PBMCs from blood, sampled less than 13 days after vaccination. CDR3 region: CASSSDGYSNQPQHF. The CDR3 DNA reads TGTGCCAGCAGCAGTGACGGATATAGCAATCAGCCCCAGCATTTT.